In its sample, the clone carrying this TCR beta chain was seen a few times. Some clones are missing from TCRdb's copy, which holds only in-frame ones; the method was immunoSEQ multiplex PCR. The profile shows hundreds of thousands of clones, about 89% of them singletons. This entry comes from a study of shared T cell receptors in the human thymus. V was pared by 2 bases and J by 4 bases, with 11 bases between. The CDR3 has 13 amino acids. CDR1 and CDR2 (germline): GTSNPN, SVGIG (reference sequence). A further study also used this sample, focusing on human thymus T cells. That study adds: The thymus was resected at corrective cardiac surgery.

The TCR comes from a boy less than two years old with a congenital heart defect. Sequencing was done on a sample of thymocytes. The chain carries TRBV30 and TRBJ1-2, with TRBD1 as a possible D gene (5 bases). The CDR3 nucleotides are TGTGCCTGGAGTTGGGGCAAATCCTATGGCTACACCTTC. Translating gives CAWSWGKSYGYTF. Complete variable domain (other parts from reference TRBV30 and TRBJ1-2): SQTIHQWPATLVQPVGSPLSLECTVEGTSNPNLYWYRQAAGRGLQLLFYSVGIGQISSEVPQNLSASRPQDRQFILSSKKLLLSDSGFYLCAWSWGKSYGYTFGSGTRLTVV.